This T cell receptor beta chain was recorded in a study of shared clonotypes between healthy human individuals. Germline CDR1 is MNHNS and CDR2 is SASEGT. The trim removed 0 bases at V and 5 bases at J, leaving 6 bases unmatched. CDR3 size: 16 residues. Sequencing was performed with immunoSEQ multiplex PCR; in TCRdb, only in-frame clones are kept and a portion is missing. The repertoire holds 2 million to 3 million clones, with 93% as singletons. The chain has TRBV6-1 and TRBJ2-5, with TRBD1 matching over 10 bases. The clonotype originates from a man aged 18 to 35 in good health. Some clones in this sample may be carry-over from other donors' samples. Sequenced sample: naive CD4+ T cells from PBMCs. Stated subset: CD45RA+ positively selected. The CDR3 coding sequence is TGTGCCAGCAGTGAAGCCGGGACAGGGGCTGAGGAGACCCAGTACTTC. This encodes CASSEAGTGAEETQYF.